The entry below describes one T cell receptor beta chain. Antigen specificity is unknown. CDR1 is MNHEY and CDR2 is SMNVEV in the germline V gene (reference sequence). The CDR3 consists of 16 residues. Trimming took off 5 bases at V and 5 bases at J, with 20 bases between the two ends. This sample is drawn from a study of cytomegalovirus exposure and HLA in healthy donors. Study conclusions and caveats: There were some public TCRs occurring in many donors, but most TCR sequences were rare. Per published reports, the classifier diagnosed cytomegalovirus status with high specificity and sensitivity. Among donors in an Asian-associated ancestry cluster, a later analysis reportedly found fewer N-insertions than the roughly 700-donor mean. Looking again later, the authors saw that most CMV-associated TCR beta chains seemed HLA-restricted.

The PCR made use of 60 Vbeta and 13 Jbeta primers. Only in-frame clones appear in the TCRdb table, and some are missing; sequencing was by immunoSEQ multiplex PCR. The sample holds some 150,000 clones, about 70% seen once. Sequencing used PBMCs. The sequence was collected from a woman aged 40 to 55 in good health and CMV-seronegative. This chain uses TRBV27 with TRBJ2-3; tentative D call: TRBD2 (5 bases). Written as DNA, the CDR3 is TGTGCCAGCAGTACCTCGTTAGAGGGCCCTTTAGATACGCAGTATTTT. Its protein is CASSTSLEGPLDTQYF.